This T cell receptor (beta chain) appears in the sequencing data of a study of blood T cell repertoires in COVID-19. Study details: Specimens from acute and convalescent COVID-19 originated in the United States, Italy and Spain.

Authors' methods: Cell counts per sample came from amplifying reference gene primers. Some clones are missing from TCRdb's copy, which holds only in-frame ones; the method was immunoSEQ multiplex PCR. V, J and clone size are taken as reported in that table, and D and trimming were inferred from the DNA itself. The sample includes tens of thousands of clones, about 91% of them seen just once. Germline CDR1 LGHNA, CDR2 YNFKEQ. Trimming removed 3 bases at V and 4 bases at J, with 7 bases between. CDR3 length: 13 residues. The sequencing input was peripheral blood. The V and J genes are TRBV4-2 and TRBJ1-3; a possible D gene is TRBD1 (5 bases). The clonotype was recovered from an elderly woman with acute or convalescent COVID-19. The CDR3 region is CASSQGGGNTIYF. CDR3 in DNA: TGTGCCAGCAGCCAGGGGGGAGGAAACACCATATATTTT.